This entry describes one TCR beta chain. This entry belongs to a study of blood T cell repertoires in COVID-19. Looking at the study overall: PBMCs, B-cell-depleted T cells, or T cells provided the cDNA or gDNA that made up the material.

Clones were read by immunoSEQ multiplex PCR, and TCRdb kept only the in-frame ones, dropping some. The table records hundreds of thousands of clones, approximately 86% of them present only once. There are 15 residues in the CDR3. Per germline, CDR1 MNHEY and CDR2 SMNVEV (reference sequence). The trim removed 2 bases at V and 2 bases at J, leaving 4 bases unmatched. J is TRBJ2-7 and V is TRBV27, with 9 bases fitting TRBD2. Sample: peripheral blood. The receptor was derived from a man aged 70-80 years with acute or convalescent COVID-19. This CDR3 reads CASSLAGGWTYEQYF. In nucleotides, the CDR3 is TGTGCCAGCAGTTTAGCGGGAGGGTGGACCTACGAGCAGTACTTC.